Here is one T cell receptor beta chain with its context. TCRdb keeps only in-frame clones here, not all; method: immunoSEQ multiplex PCR. The sample yields 13,000 or so clones, 86% seen once. The data belong to a study of T cells in localized non-small cell lung cancer. Germline V lookup: CDR1 MNHEY, CDR2 SMNVEV (reference sequence). V was pared by 5 bases and J by 1 base, with 11 bases between. The CDR3 runs 14 residues. The sequences come from peripheral blood, collected before any cancer treatment. This clonotype originated in a male donor older than 55 with stage III lung adenocarcinoma. This chain connects TRBV27 to TRBJ2-5, with a tentative D call TRBD2 (5 bases). This chain's CDR3 is CASSPQLVQETQYF. CDR3 in DNA: TGTGCCAGCAGTCCGCAACTAGTCCAAGAGACCCAGTACTTC.